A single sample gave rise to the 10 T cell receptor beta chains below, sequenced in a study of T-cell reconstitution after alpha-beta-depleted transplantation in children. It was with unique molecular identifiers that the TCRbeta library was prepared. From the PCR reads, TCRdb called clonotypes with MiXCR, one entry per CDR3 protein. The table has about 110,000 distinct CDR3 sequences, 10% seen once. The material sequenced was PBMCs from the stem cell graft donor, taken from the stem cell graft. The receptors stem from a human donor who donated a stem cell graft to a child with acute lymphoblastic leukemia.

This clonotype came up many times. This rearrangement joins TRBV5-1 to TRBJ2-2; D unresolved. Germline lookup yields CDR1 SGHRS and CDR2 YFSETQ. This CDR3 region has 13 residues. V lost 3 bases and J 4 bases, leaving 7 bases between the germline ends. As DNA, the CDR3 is TGCGCCAGCAGCTGGCGCAGCACCGGGGAGCTGTTTTTT. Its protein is CASSWRSTGELFF. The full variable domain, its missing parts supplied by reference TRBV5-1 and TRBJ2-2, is KAGVTQTPRYLIKTRGQQVTLSCSPISGHRSVSWYQQTPGQGLQFLFEYFSETQRNKGNFPGRFSGRQFSNSRSEMNVSTLELGDSALYLCASSWRSTGELFFGEGSRLTVL.

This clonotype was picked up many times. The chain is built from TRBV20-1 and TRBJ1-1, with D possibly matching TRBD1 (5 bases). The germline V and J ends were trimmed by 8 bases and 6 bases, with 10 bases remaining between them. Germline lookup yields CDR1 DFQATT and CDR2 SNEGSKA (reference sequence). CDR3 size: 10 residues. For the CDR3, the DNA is TGCAGTCCAGGGTTATCTGAAGCTTTCTTT. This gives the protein CSPGLSEAFF.

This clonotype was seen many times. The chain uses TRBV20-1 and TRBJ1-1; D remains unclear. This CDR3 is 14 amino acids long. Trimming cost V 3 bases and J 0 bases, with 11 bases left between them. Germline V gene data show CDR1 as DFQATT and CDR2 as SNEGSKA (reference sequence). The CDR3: CSARVKDLNTEAFF. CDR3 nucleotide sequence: TGCAGTGCTAGGGTGAAGGACCTGAACACTGAAGCTTTCTTT.

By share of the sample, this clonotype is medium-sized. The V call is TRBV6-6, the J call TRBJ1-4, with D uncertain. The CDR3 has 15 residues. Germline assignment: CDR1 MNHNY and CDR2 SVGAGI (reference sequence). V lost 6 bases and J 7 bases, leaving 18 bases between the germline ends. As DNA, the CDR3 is TGTGCCAGCAGCCCAGACACCTGGTCGGTTGAAAAACTGTTTTTT. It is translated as CASSPDTWSVEKLFF.

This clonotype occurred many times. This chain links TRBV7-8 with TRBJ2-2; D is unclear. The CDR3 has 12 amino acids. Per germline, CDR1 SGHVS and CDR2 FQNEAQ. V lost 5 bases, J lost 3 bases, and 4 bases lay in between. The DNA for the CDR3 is TGTGCCAGCAGCACCCACACCGGGGAGCTGTTTTTT. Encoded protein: CASSTHTGELFF.

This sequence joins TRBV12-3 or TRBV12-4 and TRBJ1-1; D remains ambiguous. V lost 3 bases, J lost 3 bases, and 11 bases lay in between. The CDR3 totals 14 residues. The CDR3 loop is CASSFGVEDTEAFF. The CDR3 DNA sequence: TGTGCCAGCAGTTTTGGGGTCGAGGACACTGAAGCTTTCTTT.

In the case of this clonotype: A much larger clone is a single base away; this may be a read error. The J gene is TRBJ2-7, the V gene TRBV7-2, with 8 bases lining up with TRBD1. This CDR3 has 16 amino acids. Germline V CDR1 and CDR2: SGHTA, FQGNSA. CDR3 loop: CASSTRQGKYTYQQYF. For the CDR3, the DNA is TGTGCCAGCAGCACACGACAGGGGAAATATACCTACCAGCAGTACTTC.

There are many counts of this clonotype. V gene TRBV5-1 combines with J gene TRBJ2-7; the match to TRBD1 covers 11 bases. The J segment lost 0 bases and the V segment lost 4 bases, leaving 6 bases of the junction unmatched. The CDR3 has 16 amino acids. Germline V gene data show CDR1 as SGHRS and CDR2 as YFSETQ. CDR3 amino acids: CASSMRTGGPSYEQYF. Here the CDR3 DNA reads TGCGCCAGCAGCATGCGGACAGGGGGCCCCTCCTACGAGCAGTACTTC.

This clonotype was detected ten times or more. As DNA, the CDR3 is TGTGCCAGCAGCTTAATACGGCAGAATGACGAAAAACTGTTTTTT. Translated, it gives CASSLIRQNDEKLFF. The gene calls are TRBV7-6 and TRBJ1-4; D uncertain. Germline CDR1 SGHVS, CDR2 FNYEAQ. CDR3 length equals 15 residues. Trimming cost V 2 bases and J 8 bases, with 15 bases left between them. The variable domain in full, completed from reference TRBV7-6 and TRBJ1-4, reads GAGVSQSPRYKVTKRGQDVALRCDPISGHVSLYWYRQALGQGPEFLTYFNYEAQQDKSGLPNDRFSAERPEGSISTLTIQRTEQRDSAMYRCASSLIRQNDEKLFFGSGTQLSVL.

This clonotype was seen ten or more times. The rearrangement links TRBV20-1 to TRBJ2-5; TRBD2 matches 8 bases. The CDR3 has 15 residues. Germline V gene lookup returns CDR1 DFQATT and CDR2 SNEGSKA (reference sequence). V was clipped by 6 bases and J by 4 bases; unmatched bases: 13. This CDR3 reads CSAPYGGGPRETQYF. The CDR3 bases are TGCAGTGCGCCCTATGGCGGGGGGCCGAGAGAGACCCAGTACTTC.